Below, 10 T cell receptor beta chains from the same sample are listed, as sequenced in a study of blood T cell repertoires in COVID-19. Assay: immunoSEQ multiplex PCR; the TCRdb copy retains only in-frame clones and omits some. The sample yields about 130,000 clones, less than 90% seen once. The sequenced material came from peripheral blood. These receptors all come from a man aged 65-85 years with acute or convalescent COVID-19.

V is TRBV7-9 and J is TRBJ1-1; 9 bases are shared with TRBD1. Germline assignment: CDR1 SEHNR and CDR2 FQNEAQ (reference sequence). The CDR3 runs to 16 residues. J was trimmed by 2 bases and V by 5 bases; bases with no gene match: 9. The CDR3 DNA follows: TGTGCCAGCAGCGGTCCGGGACAGGGCCGTAACACTGAAGCTTTCTTT. It codes for CASSGPGQGRNTEAFF.

This clone has more than one count but fewer than ten. This rearrangement joins TRBV7-9 to TRBJ1-2; 10 nucleotides align to TRBD1. The CDR3 consists of 14 residues. V gave up 0 bases and J gave up 8 bases; unmatched junction bases: 3. CDR1 is SEHNR and CDR2 is FQNEAQ in the germline V gene (reference sequence). The chain's CDR3 is CASSLAGTGEGYTF. The CDR3 region has the DNA TGTGCCAGCAGCTTAGCCGGGACAGGGGAAGGCTACACCTTC.

This rearrangement joins TRBV19 to TRBJ1-1, with TRBD1 as a possible D gene (6 bases). Germline V gene data show CDR1 as LNHDA and CDR2 as SQIVND (reference sequence). CDR3 length equals 14 residues. The V and J ends lost 3 bases and 4 bases respectively, with 12 bases between them. CDR3 bases: TGTGCCAGTAGTATGGGGCAGGGGCCCACTGAAGCTTTCTTT. This translates into CASSMGQGPTEAFF.

The rearrangement joins TRBV5-4 to TRBJ2-5; D perhaps matches TRBD1 (5 bases). The length of the CDR3 is 13 residues. V shed 0 bases and J shed 4 bases, with 7 bases lying between them. Germline-derived CDR1 and CDR2 are SGHNT and YYREEE (reference sequence). The DNA for the CDR3 is TGTGCCAGCAGCTTGGAGCAGGGAGAGACCCAGTACTTC. Its translation is CASSLEQGETQYF.

This sequence joins TRBV10-3 and TRBJ1-5, with D tentatively TRBD1 (6 bases). Germline CDR1 and CDR2: ENHRY and SYGVKD. V dropped 10 bases and J dropped 6 bases, with 19 bases sitting between them. The CDR3 totals 14 residues. The CDR3, as DNA: TGTGCCAGCAGGCAGGGGAGGGGAGGTCAGCCCCAGCATTTT. Its protein product is CASRQGRGGQPQHF.

The J gene is TRBJ1-1, the V gene TRBV9, with 8 bases lining up with TRBD1. Germline V gene lookup returns CDR1 SGDLS and CDR2 YYNGEE. The CDR3 spans 15 residues. V was clipped by 0 bases and J by 5 bases; unmatched bases: 6. The DNA for the CDR3 is TGTGCCAGCAGCGTAGCGCCAGGGGGCGCAACTGAAGCTTTCTTT. Residues: CASSVAPGGATEAFF. The variable domain in full, with the rest retrieved from reference TRBV9 and TRBJ1-1, is DSGVTQTPKHLITATGQRVTLRCSPRSGDLSVYWYQQSLDQGLQFLIQYYNGEERAKGNILERFSAQQFPDLHSELNLSSLELGDSALYFCASSVAPGGATEAFFGQGTRLTVV.

V and J are TRBV6-5 and TRBJ1-2, with TRBD1 matching 7 bases. Germline V lookup: CDR1 MNHEY, CDR2 SVGAGI. Germline trimming cut 8 bases from V and 4 bases from J; bases unmatched to any gene: 4. The length of the CDR3 is 12 residues. The CDR3 reads CASPEGAYGYTF. The DNA of the CDR3 is TGTGCCAGCCCCGAGGGGGCCTATGGCTACACCTTC.

J is TRBJ2-1 and V is TRBV5-1, with TRBD1 as a possible D gene (6 bases). Germline V gene sequence: CDR1 SGHRS, CDR2 YFSETQ. This CDR3 has 13 amino acids. V was shortened by 5 bases and J by 7 bases, with 13 bases between the two germline ends. In DNA form, the CDR3 reads TGCGCCAGCAGTTGGGACAAGGGGAATGAGCAGTTCTTC. Protein: CASSWDKGNEQFF.

Here the CDR3 DNA reads TGTGCCAGCAGTGACATGAGGGATGGCTACACCTTC. It encodes CASSDMRDGYTF. The J gene is TRBJ1-2, the V gene TRBV6-1; unclear D gene. Deletions cut 3 bases from V and 6 bases from J, with 8 bases between. The germline gives CDR1 MNHNS, CDR2 SASEGT. The CDR3 extends over 12 amino acids.

The chain joins TRBV5-1 to TRBJ2-2; 7 bases are shared with TRBD1. The V gene end was trimmed by 2 bases and the J gene end by 4 bases; junction bases not matched to a gene: 2. The CDR3 consists of 14 residues. Per germline, CDR1 SGHRS and CDR2 YFSETQ. CDR3 region: CASSLGGGTGELFF. CDR3 coding DNA: TGCGCCAGCAGCTTAGGGGGCGGCACCGGGGAGCTGTTTTTT.